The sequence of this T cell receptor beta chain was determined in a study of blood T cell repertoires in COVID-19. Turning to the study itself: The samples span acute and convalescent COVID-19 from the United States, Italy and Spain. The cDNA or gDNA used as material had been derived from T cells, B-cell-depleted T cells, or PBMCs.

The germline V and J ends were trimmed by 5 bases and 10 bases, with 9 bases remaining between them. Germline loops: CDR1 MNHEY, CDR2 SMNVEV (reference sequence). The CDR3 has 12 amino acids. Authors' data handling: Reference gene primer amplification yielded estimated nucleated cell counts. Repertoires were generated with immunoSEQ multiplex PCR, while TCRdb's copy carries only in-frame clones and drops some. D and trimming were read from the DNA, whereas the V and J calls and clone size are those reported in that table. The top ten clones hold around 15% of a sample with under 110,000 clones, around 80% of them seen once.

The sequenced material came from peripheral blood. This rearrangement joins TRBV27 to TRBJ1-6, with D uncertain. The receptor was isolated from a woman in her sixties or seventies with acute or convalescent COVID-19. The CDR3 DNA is TGTGCCAGCAGTAACCCGGGATCACCCCTCCACTTT. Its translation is CASSNPGSPLHF.